This T cell receptor (beta chain) was sequenced during a study of cytomegalovirus exposure and HLA in healthy donors (dated by TCRdb to the late 2010s). About the full investigation: In an earlier analysis of some 550 of the donors, around 300 Gb of sequence data and 117 million unique TCR beta sequences from roughly 190 million T cells were reported. Roughly 300 gigabases of sequencing data and 70 million to 95 million unique TCR sequences made up an early release that covered 500 to 650 HLA-typed donors. A later genetic analysis took genome-wide SNP genotypes for about 55% of the 666 donors and used that subset as a discovery cohort. The study combined high-throughput TCR immunosequencing, statistical association of individual TCRs with disease status, and machine learning to predict cytomegalovirus infection status. In the later analysis, no new phenotypic data were used to find candidate immune exposures; instead, reliance was placed on TCR beta sequences and their occurrence across donors. The study profiled the T cell repertoires of hundreds of subjects by immunosequencing and related them to cytomegalovirus serostatus. On average, around 230,000 unique TCR beta nucleotide sequences were sequenced per donor among some 430 genotyped donors of the cohort, with roughly 18% of those sequences being non-productive. Of the 300 to 500 genotyped donors, less than 90% were placed in the genetic ancestry cluster associated with self-reported Caucasian donors. The aim of the study was to test whether cataloging public T cell receptors could identify signatures of past pathogen exposure. To decide whether each TCR beta V gene segment behaved as functional or pseudogenic, an earlier analysis of some 580 of the donors relied on high-throughput TCR beta sequencing. Both class I and class II loci were covered by HLA typing, at four-digit resolution. Donor age, sex, ethnicity and CMV serostatus were compiled together with the repertoire data. In a later analysis, previously published TCR beta repertoires from 550 to 700 donors were re-analyzed and high-resolution HLA genotyping was added so that TCR occurrence patterns could be studied. In addition to the first cohort of roughly 700 subjects, a separate validation cohort of over 90 different subjects was used. About five DR-DQ haplotypes were handled as single units for association and clustering, since linkage in the cohort was strong. The number of typed donors differed by locus: about 629-630 for A, B, C, DRB1 and DQB1; approximately 520 for DQA1; approximately 600 for DPA1; and roughly 490 for DPB1. All discovery cohort repertoires had been generated on a single sequencing platform. Overall results and qualifications from the work: A cluster of highly shared sequence variants was judged likely to represent a technical artifact of the sequencing pipeline. Cytomegalovirus status was reported to be diagnosed by the classifier with high specificity and sensitivity in both the original and validation cohorts. HLA typing was unavailable for some donors at each locus, so association tests used only the typed subset. A further reported finding was that TCR beta sequences accurately predicted the HLA-A and HLA-B alleles for most subjects in the first cohort. A later analysis reported that several top co-occurrence clusters appeared linked to parvovirus B19, influenza, CMV and Epstein-Barr virus. A total of fewer than 200 TCR beta chains were listed by the study as associated with cytomegalovirus. In an earlier analysis of about 550 of the donors, most TCR beta V segments were observed in productive rearrangements about 87% or about 30% of the time, broadly matching IMGT annotations. When HLA alleles, especially DR and DQ, strongly co-occurred, TCR associations were difficult to assign to individual alleles. At a false discovery rate of 0.05, a later analysis linked under 20,000 TCR beta sequences to specific HLA alleles. While some public TCRs were present in many individuals, most TCR sequences turned up only very rarely across donors. A few of the identified cytomegalovirus-associated TCR beta chains were confirmed in vitro to be specific for cytomegalovirus antigens. The authors suggested that the approach could potentially be generalized to other disease states and immunological phenotypes. A later analysis found that HLA-associated TCR beta chains were more clonally expanded and had lower generation probabilities than equally common non-associated chains. Presence/absence analyses assumed roughly uniform sequencing depth across donors, an assumption that may not hold. CMV serostatus was the only immune exposure information available for the cohort. The 87-base-pair reads could not distinguish some IMGT-functional V segments, including TRBV6-2 and TRBV6-3, so those segments were excluded. Linkage disequilibrium might explain the correlated functional status among segregating V segments, but an unknown experimental factor could not be ruled out. The earlier analysis of 587 of the donors excluded roughly 17 rarely observed V segments, including chromosome 9 orphons, because counts were too low. An association between a missense DCLRE1C variant and V-gene and J-gene trimming of TCR beta chains was found in a later genetic analysis and replicated in an independent cohort. This cohort had only TCR beta chains sequenced, and the lack of alpha or paired-chain data limited which features could be detected. According to a later analysis, TCR association rates differed among HLA loci, with DRB1 alleles showing the most associated TCRs and HLA-C alleles showing the fewest. Most CMV-associated TCR beta chains appeared to be HLA-restricted in a later analysis, and the HLA associations seemed to be driven largely by CMV exposure. Compared with the approximately 670-donor mean, donors in an Asian-associated ancestry cluster had fewer N-insertions in productive TCRs, according to a later genetic analysis.

The cohort comprised around 700 healthy bone marrow donors. At the time of sampling, every cohort member was nominally healthy, though immune exposures that went unrecorded were likely present. The donor was CMV seronegative and belonged to the group of several hundred seronegative cohort members. Every donor gave a peripheral blood sample, and the peripheral blood mononuclear cells from that sample were used for TCR beta sequencing. The Qiagen DNeasy Blood Extraction Kit was used to extract genomic DNA from the blood cell samples. CDR1 and CDR2 (SGDLS, YYNGEE) derive from the germline V gene. Taken from cysteine to phenylalanine, the CDR3 has 17 residues. Only CDR3 DNA remains: 51 bases, in frame from the first base. A note on this clone: The antigen it recognizes is unknown. The junction and the germline gene differ at one end; a read error may be behind it.

Library method: the immunoSEQ multiplex PCR assay. The multiplex PCR relied on a mix of 60 forward primers for TCR Vbeta segments and 13 reverse primers for TCR Jbeta segments. Amplification of the CDR3 region of rearranged TCR beta genes was performed with a multiplex PCR assay on genomic DNA. On the Illumina HiSeq System, the amplified TCR beta libraries were sequenced as 87-base-pair reads. Turning to the authors' computational methods: A later analysis tallied around 80 million unique TCR beta chains across the 666 repertoires, and around 10 million of those chains were shared by two or more donors. Raw reads were error-corrected and collapsed into unique sequences with a nearest-neighbor algorithm that merged closely related sequences to remove PCR and sequencing errors. To assign V, D and J gene segments, CDR3 sequences were aligned to IMGT reference sequences. Each retained sequence needed at least a six-nucleotide match to both a V gene segment and a J gene segment. A rearrangement was called productive if the CDR3 had no stop codons and remained in frame with V and J, and every other rearrangement was called non-productive. Following IMGT convention, CDR3 was defined as the stretch from the second conserved V-encoded cysteine up to the conserved J-encoded phenylalanine. The earlier analysis of some 540 of the donors excluded any sequence lacking an unambiguous match to a single V gene segment. An earlier analysis of 587 of the donors called V segments functional above 56.7% productive rearrangements and segregating when the between-donor standard deviation exceeded 5%. A statistical classification framework was developed to diagnose cytomegalovirus status using the catalog of TCR beta chain sequences. A later analysis assigned V and J genes by comparing TCR nucleotide sequences with IMGT/GENE-DB human TR gene sequences. In a later analysis, CDR3 sequences and most-parsimonious VDJ recombination scenarios were assigned using the TCRdist pipeline. In a later analysis, each TCR beta chain was defined by its CDR3 amino acid sequence together with its V-gene family, and reads without a unique V-gene family were excluded. To address suspected cross-contamination and a sequencing artifact, a later analysis removed some 620 highly shared, low-generation-probability nucleotide sequences. For each public chain, a later analysis derived a clonal expansion index from normalized ranks of inferred template counts within each repertoire. In a later analysis, generation probabilities were computed using a VDJ recombination model fitted to out-of-frame rearrangements, and the results were checked against IGoR. A later analysis scored TCR-TCR, TCR-HLA and TCR-CMV co-occurrence with hypergeometric tests, applying a repertoire-size bias correction to TCR pairs. To estimate false discovery rates, a later analysis permuted the HLA or CMV assignments 20 times. In a later analysis, co-occurring TCRs were grouped using DBSCAN, and TCRdist sequence similarity was added for clustering within HLA-allele-positive subsets. For co-occurrence clustering, repertoires with fewer than 30,000 or more than 120,000 public chains were excluded, along with five repertoires with anomalous nucleotide sharing. TCRdb mirrors the immuneACCESS table, restricted to in-frame sequences. Some clones are absent from its copies; in checked studies, under half trace to an unresolved V gene, and the reason for the others is unknown. The V and J calls and clone size were taken over from that table, and D and trimming were inferred from the DNA. Present in this sample are approximately 90,000 clones, about 80% of which were seen just once. The top ten hold 1.2% to 1.5% of the sample.

The chain links TRBV9 with TRBJ1-3; 8 nucleotides in the junction match TRBD1. The clonotype comes from a male donor in good health and CMV-seronegative. Input material: PBMCs. The CDR3 here reads CASSVVPQGASGNAIYF. Here is the DNA: TGTGCCAGCAGCGTAGTCCCCCAGGGGGCATCTGGAAACGCCATATATTTT.